This T cell receptor (beta chain) appears in the sequencing data of a study of pediatric ulcerative colitis. Sequencing used immunoSEQ multiplex PCR; TCRdb keeps in-frame clones, though not all of them. Of roughly 54,000 clones in the sample, approximately 87% were seen once. CDR1 SGDLS and CDR2 YYNGEE come from the germline V gene. The CDR3 length is 15 residues. The trim removed 3 bases at V and 5 bases at J, leaving 6 bases unmatched. The source material was blood. The J gene is TRBJ2-2, the V gene TRBV9; TRBD1 matches 8 bases. The TCR was taken from a boy between 10 and 17 years old who was a control in a study of pediatric ulcerative colitis. The CDR3 DNA reads TGTGCCAGCAGCGGCGGACAGGGTTGGACCGGGGAGCTGTTTTTT. Its translation: CASSGGQGWTGELFF. Combining the CDR3 with reference TRBV9 and TRBJ2-2 gives the whole variable domain DSGVTQTPKHLITATGQRVTLRCSPRSGDLSVYWYQQSLDQGLQFLIQYYNGEERAKGNILERFSAQQFPDLHSELNLSSLELGDSALYFCASSGGQGWTGELFFGEGSRLTVL.